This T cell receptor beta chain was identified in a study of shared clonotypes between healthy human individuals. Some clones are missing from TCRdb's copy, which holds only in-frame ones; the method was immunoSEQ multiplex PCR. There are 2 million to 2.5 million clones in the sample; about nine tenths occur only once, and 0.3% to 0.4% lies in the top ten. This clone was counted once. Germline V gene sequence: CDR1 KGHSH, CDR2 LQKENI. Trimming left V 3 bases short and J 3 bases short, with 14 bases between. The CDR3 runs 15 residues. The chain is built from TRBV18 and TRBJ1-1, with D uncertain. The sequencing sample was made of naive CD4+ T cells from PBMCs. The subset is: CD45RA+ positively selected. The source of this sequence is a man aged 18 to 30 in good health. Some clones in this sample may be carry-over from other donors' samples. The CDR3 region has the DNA TGTGCCAGCTCACCGGGGTGGAGTGGTGACACTGAAGCTTTCTTT. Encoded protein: CASSPGWSGDTEAFF. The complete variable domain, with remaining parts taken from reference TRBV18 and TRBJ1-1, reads NAGVMQNPRHLVRRRGQEARLRCSPMKGHSHVYWYRQLPEEGLKFMVYLQKENIIDESGMPKERFSAEFPKEGPSILRIQQVVRGDSAAYFCASSPGWSGDTEAFFGQGTRLTVV.